This is a list of T cell receptor beta chains from one sample in a study of CD8 T cells in Susac syndrome. Using its own MiXCR run on the immunoSEQ multiplex PCR reads, TCRdb lists one record per CDR3 protein. Of under 110,000 distinct CDR3 sequences listed, approximately 94% are singletons. The sequencing sample was made of CD8+ T cells from PBMCs. The receptor source for this set is a human donor with Susac syndrome. Both conserved end residues are part of each CDR3. D genes are given only for firm matches. Some rows have no size entry. The others give once, few or many, or a class for an expanded clone.

j_gene | v_gene | abundance | d_gene | CDR3aa | CDR3nt
TRBJ2-6 | TRBV20-1 | NA | NA | CSARGTETGANVLTF | TGCAGTGCTAGAGGCACTGAGACTGGGGCCAACGTCCTGACTTTC
TRBJ1-1 | TRBV2 | NA | TRBD1 | CASSGTGANTEAFF | TGTGCCAGCAGTGGGACAGGGGCCAACACTGAAGCTTTCTTT
TRBJ2-5 | TRBV2 | NA | NA | CASLPGRGETQYF | TGTGCCTCCCTGCCAGGGAGAGGGGAGACCCAGTACTTC
TRBJ2-7 | TRBV7-2 | NA | NA | CASSLRQRGYEQYF | TGTGCCAGCAGCTTGAGGCAGCGTGGCTACGAGCAGTACTTC
TRBJ2-7 | TRBV7-2 | NA | TRBD2 | CASSTGTSSYEQYF | TGTGCCAGCAGCACCGGGACTAGCTCCTACGAGCAGTACTTC
TRBJ2-1 | TRBV9 | NA | TRBD1 | CASSPRQGAINEQFF | TGTGCCAGCAGCCCGAGACAGGGGGCTATTAATGAGCAGTTCTTC
TRBJ1-1 | TRBV6-2/TRBV6-3 | NA | NA | CASSLAWANTEAFF | TGTGCCAGCAGCCTGGCGTGGGCGAACACTGAAGCTTTCTTT
TRBJ2-1 | TRBV12-3/TRBV12-4 | NA | TRBD2 | CASSLAPWRGYYNEQFF | TGTGCCAGCAGTTTAGCGCCCTGGCGGGGGTACTACAATGAGCAGTTCTTC
TRBJ1-1 | TRBV2 | once | TRBD1 | CASRDRGAFF | TGTGCCAGCAGGGACAGGGGGGCTTTCTTT
TRBJ1-2 | TRBV27 | NA | TRBD1 | CASSFLGQGYGYTF | TGTGCCAGCAGCTTCTTGGGACAGGGCTATGGCTACACCTTC
TRBJ1-1 | TRBV7-6 | few | NA | CASSLTSNTEAFF | TGTGCCAGCAGCCTGACTTCGAACACTGAAGCTTTCTTT
TRBJ2-3 | TRBV5-6 | once | NA | CASSWRDRVGTDTQYF | TGTGCCAGCAGCTGGAGGGACCGTGTGGGTACAGATACGCAGTATTTT
TRBJ2-1 | TRBV6-6 | NA | TRBD1 | CASRPRGRGNEQFF | TGTGCCAGCAGGCCCAGGGGGCGCGGGAATGAGCAGTTCTTC